This T cell receptor (beta chain) was sequenced during a study of shared clonotypes between healthy human individuals. This CDR3 has 15 residues. Germline-derived CDR1 and CDR2 are LNHDA and SQIVND (reference sequence). V gave up 3 bases and J gave up 1 base, with 12 bases separating them. Investigators divided CD4+ cells into CD45RA+ naive and CD45RA-negative memory subsets. Every immunoSEQ plate was one replicate of a subset's evenly spread DNA. Here immunoSEQ multiplex PCR was the method, and the copy in TCRdb shows in-frame clones only, minus some. The table lists more than 2,000,000 clones, just over 90% of them singletons.

This chain connects TRBV19 to TRBJ1-1; TRBD1 is a possible D gene (6 bases). The receptor was derived from a man aged 18 to 29 in good health. Source material: naive CD4+ T cells sorted from blood. Subset: CD45RA+ positively selected. As DNA, the CDR3 is TGTGCCAGTAGTATGGGAGGGGGTACGAACACTGAAGCTTTCTTT. Residues: CASSMGGGTNTEAFF.